This T cell receptor (beta chain) was observed in a study of human T cells and chemical hapten exposure listed by TCRdb under 2021. For the study in its entirety: For sensitization, 2% DPC in acetone was applied to a roughly 2 cm by roughly 2 cm area of upper inner arm skin. Patients additionally received weekly therapeutic DPC doses to the scalp throughout the approximately 25-week study period. Patch tests used Finn chambers with 0.01% DPC on the upper back, scored after 6 days by International Contact Dermatitis Research Group standards. The patient cohort, mostly female, included alopecia areata with under or over 50% scalp involvement, alopecia totalis and alopecia universalis. The libraries were sequenced as a pool, and the TCR yield per sample differed mostly because of small variations in library volumes within the pool. Peripheral blood TCR repertoire changes were tracked in vivo in alopecia patients during primary and secondary sensitization to the hapten diphenylcyclopropenone (DPC). Blood samples were taken from patients before sensitization (week 0) and then at 2, 6 and about 24 weeks after DPC sensitization. Some 29 alopecia patients gave blood for TCR sequencing at one to four time points (pre-sensitization, 2, 6 and 24 weeks).

The sample holds a few counts of this clonotype. Its antigen target is currently unknown. No quality values exist for individual bases; no much larger clone is one base distant. Including the terminal cysteine and phenylalanine, the CDR3 comprises 15 residues. Only the CDR3 region is kept as DNA, spanning 45 bases read in frame from base 1. The junction carries 6 bases between V and J, which are trimmed by 0 bases and 0 bases respectively. CDR1 and CDR2, per the germline V gene, are ENHRY and SYGVKD. Study-wide findings and limitations: The number of PT1 expanded TCRs positively correlated with patch test score, significant at thresholds 8, 16 and 32 but not 4. Compared with pre-sensitization or healthy control sets, expanded TCRs formed significantly more large CDR3 similarity clusters, which is consistent with antigen-driven responses. Alopecia, a presumed autoimmune disease, was present in all patients, so the immune response of the patients might differ from that of healthy individuals. No change with DPC sensitization was found in the number of TCRs above 1 in 1000 frequency, and no evidence of global repertoire structure alterations was found. After repeated subsampling, changes were observed in the strength of the expansion versus patch-test correlation and in the threshold at which the correlation became significant.

Preparation of the library involved RACE. TCRdb records NextSeq 500 as the sequencer. During library preparation, unique molecular identifiers were attached to individual cDNA molecules so that TCRs could be counted in a quantitative, reproducible way. Both TCR alpha and TCR beta chains were sequenced from each blood RNA sample. From the authors' description of their analysis: The median number of TCRs per sample was approximately 93,000, ranging from 23,224 to 690,600. V, J and CDR3 annotation of the TCR reads was carried out using the Decombinator software suite. For the PS versus PT1 abundance plots, all samples were subsampled to the same number of TCRs (28,000). TCRs were defined as expanded if absent before sensitization and observed at least eight times at the 2-week time point. TCRdb handled the public reads itself, with Q25 trimming in fastp and clone calling in MiXCR, and kept productive beta chains. A single entry per CDR3 protein holds the most common genes and DNA from its merged rows. TCRdb, not the original authors, processed these V and J calls. The sample table holds approximately 260,000 distinct CDR3 sequences, of which 7.5% to 8% were seen once. About 1.2% of the sample comes from the top ten.

Per the publication, the time point label means: pre-sensitization, week 0. In light of the paper, this sample's treatment or condition label describes: therapeutic diphenylcyclopropenone sensitization with weekly scalp DPC. Blood at each patch-test visit was drawn before the patch test was applied. Patients were eligible if aged 18 to 70, diagnosed with alopecia and judged suitable for DPC therapy, and pregnant patients were excluded. Unfractionated whole blood was collected in Tempus Blood RNA tubes, and total RNA was extracted from that blood. The TCR originated in a man between 18 and 29 years old with alopecia areata. Some clones in this sample may be carry-over from other donors' samples. Recombination connected TRBV10-3 to TRBJ1-3; the D gene is unclear. The source was whole blood, collected in connection with sensitization to the hapten diphenylcyclopropenone (DPC). The nucleotides read TGTGCCATCAGTGAGTCGCGCCCCTCTGGAAACACCATATATTTT. Protein translation: CAISESRPSGNTIYF.